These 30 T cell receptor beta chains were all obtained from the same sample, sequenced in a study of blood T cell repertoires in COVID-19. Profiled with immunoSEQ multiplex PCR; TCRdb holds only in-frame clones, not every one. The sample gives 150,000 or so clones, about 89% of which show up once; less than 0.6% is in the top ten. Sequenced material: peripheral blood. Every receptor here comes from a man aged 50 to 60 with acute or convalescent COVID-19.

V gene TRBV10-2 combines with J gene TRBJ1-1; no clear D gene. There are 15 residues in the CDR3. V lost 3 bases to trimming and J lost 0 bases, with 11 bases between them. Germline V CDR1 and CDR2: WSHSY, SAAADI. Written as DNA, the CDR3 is TGCGCCAGCAGTGAATTGTTCAGTTTGAACACTGAAGCTTTCTTT. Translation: CASSELFSLNTEAFF.

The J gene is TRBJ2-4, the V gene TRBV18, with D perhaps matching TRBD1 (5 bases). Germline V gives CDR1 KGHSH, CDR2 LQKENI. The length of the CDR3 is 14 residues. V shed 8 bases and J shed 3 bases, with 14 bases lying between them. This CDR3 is CASRQRLDKNIQYF. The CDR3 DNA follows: TGTGCCAGCAGACAGAGGCTCGACAAAAACATTCAGTACTTC.

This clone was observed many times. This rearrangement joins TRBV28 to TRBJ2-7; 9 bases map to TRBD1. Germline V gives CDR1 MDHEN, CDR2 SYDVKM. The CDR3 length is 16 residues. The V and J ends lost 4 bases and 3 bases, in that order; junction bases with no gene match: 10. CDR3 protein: CASSWSLRQGGYEQYF. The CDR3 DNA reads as TGTGCCAGCAGTTGGTCCCTAAGACAGGGGGGCTACGAGCAGTACTTC.

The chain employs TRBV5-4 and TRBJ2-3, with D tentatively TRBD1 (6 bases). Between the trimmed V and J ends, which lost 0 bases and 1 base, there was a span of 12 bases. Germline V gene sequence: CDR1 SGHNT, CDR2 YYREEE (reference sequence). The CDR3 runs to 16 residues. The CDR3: CASSLGTDFRTDTQYF. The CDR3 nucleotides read TGTGCCAGCAGCTTGGGGACAGATTTTCGCACAGATACGCAGTATTTT.

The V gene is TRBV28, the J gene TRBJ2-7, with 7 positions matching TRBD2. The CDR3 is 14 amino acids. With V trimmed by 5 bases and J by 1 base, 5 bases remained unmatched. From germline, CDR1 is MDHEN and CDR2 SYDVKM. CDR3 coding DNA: TGTGCCAGCAGTCCTAGCGGACCTTCCTACGAGCAGTACTTC. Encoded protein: CASSPSGPSYEQYF.

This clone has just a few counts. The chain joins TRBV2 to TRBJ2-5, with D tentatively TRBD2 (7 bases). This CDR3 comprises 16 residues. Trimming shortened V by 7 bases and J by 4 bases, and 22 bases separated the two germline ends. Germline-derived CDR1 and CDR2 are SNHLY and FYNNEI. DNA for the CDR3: TGTGCCAGCACCCGGGGTCTGGGGGGGGCCTTAGAGACCCAGTACTTC. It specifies CASTRGLGGALETQYF.

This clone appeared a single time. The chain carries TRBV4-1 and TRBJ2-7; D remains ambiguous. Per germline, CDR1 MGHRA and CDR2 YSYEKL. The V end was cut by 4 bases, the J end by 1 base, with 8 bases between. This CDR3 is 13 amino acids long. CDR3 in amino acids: CASSPVSSYEQYF. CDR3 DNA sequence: TGCGCCAGCAGCCCCGTGAGTTCCTACGAGCAGTACTTC.

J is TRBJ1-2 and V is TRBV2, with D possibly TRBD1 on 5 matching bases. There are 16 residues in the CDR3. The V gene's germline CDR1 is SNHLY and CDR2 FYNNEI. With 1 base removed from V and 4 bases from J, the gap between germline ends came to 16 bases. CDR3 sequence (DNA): TGTGCCAGCAGTGAAGGGGTGGGGCCTACTTCCTATGGCTACACCTTC. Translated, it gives CASSEGVGPTSYGYTF. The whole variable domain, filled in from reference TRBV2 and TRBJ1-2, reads EPEVTQTPSHQVTQMGQEVILRCVPISNHLYFYWYRQILGQKVEFLVSFYNNEISEKSEIFDDQFSVERPDGSNFTLKIRSTKLEDSAMYFCASSEGVGPTSYGYTFGSGTRLTVV.

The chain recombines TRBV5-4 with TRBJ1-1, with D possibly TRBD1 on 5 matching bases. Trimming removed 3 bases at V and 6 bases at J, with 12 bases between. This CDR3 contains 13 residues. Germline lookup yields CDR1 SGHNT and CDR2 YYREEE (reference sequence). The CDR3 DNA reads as TGTGCCAGCAGCTGGGGGGGGTTGCCTGAAGCTTTCTTT. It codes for CASSWGGLPEAFF.

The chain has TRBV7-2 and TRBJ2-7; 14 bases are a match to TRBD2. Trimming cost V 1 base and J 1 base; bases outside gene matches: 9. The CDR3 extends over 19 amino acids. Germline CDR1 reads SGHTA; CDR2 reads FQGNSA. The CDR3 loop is CASSLVGGTSGSRSYEQYF. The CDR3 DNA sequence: TGTGCCAGCAGCTTAGTCGGGGGGACTAGCGGGAGTCGATCCTACGAGCAGTACTTC.

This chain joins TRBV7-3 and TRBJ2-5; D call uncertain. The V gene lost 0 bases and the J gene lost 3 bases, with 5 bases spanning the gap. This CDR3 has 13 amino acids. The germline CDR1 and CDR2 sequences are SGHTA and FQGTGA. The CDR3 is CASSLTNKETQYF. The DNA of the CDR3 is TGTGCCAGCAGCTTAACCAACAAAGAGACCCAGTACTTC.

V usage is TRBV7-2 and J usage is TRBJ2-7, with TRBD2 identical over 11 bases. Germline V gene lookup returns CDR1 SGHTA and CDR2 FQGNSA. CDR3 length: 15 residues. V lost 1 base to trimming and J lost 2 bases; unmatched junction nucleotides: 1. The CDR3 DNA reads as TGTGCCAGCAGCTTAGTGGGACTAGCGGCCTACGAGCAGTACTTC. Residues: CASSLVGLAAYEQYF.

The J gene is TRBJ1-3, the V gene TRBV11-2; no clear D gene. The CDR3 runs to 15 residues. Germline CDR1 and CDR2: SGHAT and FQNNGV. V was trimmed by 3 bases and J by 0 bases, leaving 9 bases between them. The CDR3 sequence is CASSFYADSGNTIYF. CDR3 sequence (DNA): TGTGCCAGCAGCTTCTACGCCGACTCTGGAAACACCATATATTTT.

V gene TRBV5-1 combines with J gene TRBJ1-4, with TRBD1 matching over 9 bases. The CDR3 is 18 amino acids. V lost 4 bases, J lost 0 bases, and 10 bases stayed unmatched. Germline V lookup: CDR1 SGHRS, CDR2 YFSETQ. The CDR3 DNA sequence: TGCGCCAGCAGCCCGGGACAGGGTTATTTCGCAACTAATGAAAAACTGTTTTTT. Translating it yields CASSPGQGYFATNEKLFF.

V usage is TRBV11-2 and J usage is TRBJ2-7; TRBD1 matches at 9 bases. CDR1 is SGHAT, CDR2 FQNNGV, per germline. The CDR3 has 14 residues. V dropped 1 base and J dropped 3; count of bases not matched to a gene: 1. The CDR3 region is CASSLGGQGYEQYF. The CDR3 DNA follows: TGTGCCAGCAGCTTAGGGGGACAGGGCTACGAGCAGTACTTC.

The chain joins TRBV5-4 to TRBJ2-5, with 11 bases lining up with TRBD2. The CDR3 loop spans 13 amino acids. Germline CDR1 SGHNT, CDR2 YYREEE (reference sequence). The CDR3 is CAVAGGPEETQYF. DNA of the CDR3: TGTGCAGTAGCGGGAGGGCCGGAGGAGACCCAGTACTTC.

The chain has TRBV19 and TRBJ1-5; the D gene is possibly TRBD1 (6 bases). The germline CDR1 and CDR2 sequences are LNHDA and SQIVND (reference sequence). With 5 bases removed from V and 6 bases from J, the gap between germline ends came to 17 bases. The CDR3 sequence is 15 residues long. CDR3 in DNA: TGTGCCAGTAGTGGGTACAGGGAGAGAACTCAGCCCCAGCATTTT. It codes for CASSGYRERTQPQHF.

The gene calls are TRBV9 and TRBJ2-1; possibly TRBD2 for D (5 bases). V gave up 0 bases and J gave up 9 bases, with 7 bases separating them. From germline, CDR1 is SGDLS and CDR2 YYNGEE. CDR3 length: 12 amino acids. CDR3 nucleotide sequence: TGTGCCAGCAGCGTAGTGGGGAGTGAGCAGTTCTTC. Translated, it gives CASSVVGSEQFF.

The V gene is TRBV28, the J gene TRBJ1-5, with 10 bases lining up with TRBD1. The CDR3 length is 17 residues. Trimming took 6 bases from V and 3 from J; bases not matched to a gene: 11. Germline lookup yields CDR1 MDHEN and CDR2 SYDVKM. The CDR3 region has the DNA TGTGCCAGCAGCCGTGCCGGGACAGGGGAACACAATCAGCCCCAGCATTTT. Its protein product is CASSRAGTGEHNQPQHF.

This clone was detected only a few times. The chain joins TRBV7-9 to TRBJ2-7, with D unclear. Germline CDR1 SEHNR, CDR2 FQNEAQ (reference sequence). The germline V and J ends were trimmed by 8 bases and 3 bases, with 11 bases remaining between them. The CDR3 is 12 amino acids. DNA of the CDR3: TGTGCCAGCGCGCCGTATAGCTACGAGCAGTACTTC. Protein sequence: CASAPYSYEQYF. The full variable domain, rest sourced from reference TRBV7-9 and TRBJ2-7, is DTGVSQNPRHKITKRGQNVTFRCDPISEHNRLYWYRQTLGQGPEFLTYFQNEAQLEKSRLLSDRFSAERPKGSFSTLEIQRTEQGDSAMYLCASAPYSYEQYFGPGTRLTVT.

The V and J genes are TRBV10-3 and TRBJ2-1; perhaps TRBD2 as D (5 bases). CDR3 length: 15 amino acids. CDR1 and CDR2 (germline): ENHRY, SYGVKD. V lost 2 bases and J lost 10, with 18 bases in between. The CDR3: CAISEDRRGVREQFF. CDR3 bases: TGTGCCATCAGTGAGGACCGTCGGGGAGTGAGAGAGCAGTTCTTC.

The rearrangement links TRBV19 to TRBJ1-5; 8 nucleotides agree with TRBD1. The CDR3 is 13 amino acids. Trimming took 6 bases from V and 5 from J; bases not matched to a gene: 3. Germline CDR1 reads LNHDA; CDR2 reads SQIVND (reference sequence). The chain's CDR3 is CASRKDRDQPQHF. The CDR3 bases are TGTGCCAGTAGAAAGGACAGGGATCAGCCCCAGCATTTT. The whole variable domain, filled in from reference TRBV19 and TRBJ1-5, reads DGGITQSPKYLFRKEGQNVTLSCEQNLNHDAMYWYRQDPGQGLRLIYYSQIVNDFQKGDIAEGYSVSREKKESFPLTVTSAQKNPTAFYLCASRKDRDQPQHFGDGTRLSIL.

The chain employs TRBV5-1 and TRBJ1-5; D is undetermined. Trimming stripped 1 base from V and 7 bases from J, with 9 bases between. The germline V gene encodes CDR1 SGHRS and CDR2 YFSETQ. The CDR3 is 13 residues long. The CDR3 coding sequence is TGCGCCAGCAGCTTGAATAGAGGACAGCCCCAGCATTTT. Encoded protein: CASSLNRGQPQHF.

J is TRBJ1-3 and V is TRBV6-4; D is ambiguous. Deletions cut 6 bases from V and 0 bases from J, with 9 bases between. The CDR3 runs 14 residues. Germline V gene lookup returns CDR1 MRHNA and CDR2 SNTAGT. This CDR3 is CASRGRNSGNTIYF. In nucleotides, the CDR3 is TGTGCCAGCAGGGGCAGAAACTCTGGAAACACCATATATTTT.

CDR3 bases: TGTGCCAGCAGCTCCGGACTTCCGAACACTGAAGCTTTCTTT. It translates to CASSSGLPNTEAFF. V is TRBV7-9 and J is TRBJ1-1, with D hard to call. The CDR3 runs to 14 residues. Trimming shortened V by 4 bases and J by 1 base, and 10 bases separated the two germline ends. The germline CDR1 and CDR2 sequences are SEHNR and FQNEAQ (reference sequence).

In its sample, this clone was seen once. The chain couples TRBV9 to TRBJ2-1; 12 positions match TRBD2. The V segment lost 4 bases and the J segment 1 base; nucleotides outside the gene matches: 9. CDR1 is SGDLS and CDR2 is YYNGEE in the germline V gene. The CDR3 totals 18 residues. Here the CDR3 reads CASSPLAGGPVSYNEQFF. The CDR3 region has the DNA TGTGCCAGCAGCCCCCTAGCGGGAGGGCCTGTGTCCTACAATGAGCAGTTCTTC.

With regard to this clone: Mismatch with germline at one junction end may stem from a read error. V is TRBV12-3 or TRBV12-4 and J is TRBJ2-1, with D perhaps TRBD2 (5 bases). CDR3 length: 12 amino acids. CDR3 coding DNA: TGTGCCAGCAGTTTAGCCGGGCCGGGGTCCGTCTTC. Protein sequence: CASSLAGPGSVF.

The chain's CDR3 is CASSDSSGTSTDTQYF. The DNA of the CDR3 is TGTGCCAGCAGCGACTCCTCCGGGACTAGCACAGATACGCAGTATTTT. This chain links TRBV9 with TRBJ2-3, with D perhaps matching TRBD2 (6 bases). The CDR3 extends over 16 amino acids. Per germline, CDR1 SGDLS and CDR2 YYNGEE. Trimming removed 3 bases at V and 0 bases at J, with 14 bases between.

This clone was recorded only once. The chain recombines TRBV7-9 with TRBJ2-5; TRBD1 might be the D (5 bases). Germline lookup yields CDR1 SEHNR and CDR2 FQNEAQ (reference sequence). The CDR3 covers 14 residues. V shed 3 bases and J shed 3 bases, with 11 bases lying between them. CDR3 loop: CASSFGDREETQYF. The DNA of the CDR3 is TGTGCCAGCAGCTTTGGCGACAGAGAAGAGACCCAGTACTTC.

CDR3 DNA: TGTGCCAGCAGCTCTAGCGTGGGGGAGCCCCAGCATTTT. It translates to CASSSSVGEPQHF. The chain recombines TRBV11-2 with TRBJ1-5; TRBD1 might be the D (5 bases). CDR1 and CDR2 from the germline V gene are SGHAT and FQNNGV. V gave up 4 bases and J gave up 8 bases, with 12 bases separating them. This CDR3 contains 13 residues.